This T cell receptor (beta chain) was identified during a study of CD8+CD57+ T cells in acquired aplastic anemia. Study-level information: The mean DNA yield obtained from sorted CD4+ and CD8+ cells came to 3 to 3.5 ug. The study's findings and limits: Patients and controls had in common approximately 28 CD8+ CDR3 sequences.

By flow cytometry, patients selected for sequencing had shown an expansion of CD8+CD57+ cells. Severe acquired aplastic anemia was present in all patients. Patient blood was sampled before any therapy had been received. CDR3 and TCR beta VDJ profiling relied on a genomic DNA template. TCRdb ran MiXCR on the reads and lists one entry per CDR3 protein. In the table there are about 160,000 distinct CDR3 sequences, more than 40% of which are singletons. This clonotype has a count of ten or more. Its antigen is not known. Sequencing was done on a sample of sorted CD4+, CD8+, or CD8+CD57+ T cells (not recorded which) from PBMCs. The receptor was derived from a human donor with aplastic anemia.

CDR3 sequence (DNA): TGTGCCAGCAGCCCTATGTACGGGTCCTACGAGCAGTACTTC. This translates into CASSPMYGSYEQYF. V and J are TRBV7-3 and TRBJ2-7; no definite D call. Germline values: CDR1 SGHTA, CDR2 FQGTGA. Trimming cost V 5 bases and J 1 base, with 12 bases left between them. This CDR3 spans 14 amino acids.